The next 10 T cell receptor beta chains were all read from a single sample in a study of CD8+ T cells in alopecia areata. Noted treatment: oral pan-JAK inhibitor, 5-10 mg twice daily. In each case, RNA was isolated and then reverse transcribed into cDNA as the sequencing template. TCRdb's table, derived via immunoSEQ multiplex PCR, lists solely in-frame clones and lacks some. The sample holds roughly 140,000 clones, roughly four fifths seen once. This sample comprised CD8+ T cells sorted from blood, obtained at week 4, from a patient treated with tofacitinib. The receptors were gathered from a human donor with alopecia areata.

The rearrangement joins TRBV7-9 to TRBJ2-2, with TRBD1 matching 8 bases. In germline, CDR1 is SEHNR, CDR2 FQNEAQ (reference sequence). This CDR3 contains 17 residues. With V trimmed by 5 bases and J by 3 bases, 11 bases remained unmatched. The CDR3 DNA is TGTGCCAGCAGCCCCGAACTGCGACAGGGGTACACCGGGGAGCTGTTTTTT. It translates to CASSPELRQGYTGELFF.

This clone has a handful of counts. This chain links TRBV27 with TRBJ2-7, with D tentatively TRBD1 (6 bases). Germline V lookup: CDR1 MNHEY, CDR2 SMNVEV (reference sequence). This CDR3 contains 13 residues. The V gene lost 3 bases and the J gene lost 3 bases, with 9 bases spanning the gap. The CDR3 protein is CASSLGANYEQYF. The DNA for the CDR3 is TGTGCCAGCAGTTTGGGGGCAAACTACGAGCAGTACTTC.

V and J are TRBV19 and TRBJ2-7; possibly TRBD2 for D (6 bases). This CDR3 has 17 amino acids. From germline, CDR1 is LNHDA and CDR2 SQIVND (reference sequence). V lost 6 bases, J lost 6 bases, and 27 bases lay in between. In DNA form, the CDR3 reads TGTGCCAGTAGGCCGCCTGGGGACTGCCCCGAGGGGCCCGAGCAGTACTTC. This translates into CASRPPGDCPEGPEQYF.

This chain connects TRBV14 to TRBJ1-2; D is unclear. Germline V gene data show CDR1 as SGHDN and CDR2 as FVKESK. Trimming left V 2 bases short and J 5 bases short, with 15 bases between. CDR3 length: 15 amino acids. The CDR3 loop reads CASSQSVLDIYGYTF. As DNA, the CDR3 is TGTGCCAGCAGCCAATCAGTCCTCGACATATATGGCTACACCTTC.

CDR3 loop: CASSPSGGREAKNIQYF. CDR3 nucleotide sequence: TGCGCCAGCAGCCCTAGCGGGGGGCGCGAAGCCAAAAACATTCAGTACTTC. V is TRBV5-1 and J is TRBJ2-4; 11 bases agree with TRBD2. The V and J ends lost 4 bases and 0 bases, in that order; junction bases with no gene match: 6. The CDR3 sequence is 17 residues long. CDR1 and CDR2 (germline): SGHRS, YFSETQ.

The chain is built from TRBV27 and TRBJ2-2; possible D gene TRBD1, 5 bases. The CDR3 has 17 amino acids. V was shortened by 2 bases and J by 4 bases, with 17 bases between the two germline ends. Per germline, CDR1 MNHEY and CDR2 SMNVEV (reference sequence). Here the CDR3 DNA reads TGTGCCAGCAGTTTAACTCGGATCCAGGGCGTCACCGGGGAGCTGTTTTTT. Protein sequence: CASSLTRIQGVTGELFF.

The CDR3 DNA reads as TGTGCCAGCAGCGTAGAGGAAGGGACAGGGGGGAGAGATACGCAGTATTTT. Its translation: CASSVEEGTGGRDTQYF. The chain carries TRBV9 and TRBJ2-3, with 11 bases aligning to TRBD1. This CDR3 has 17 residues. CDR1 and CDR2 from the germline V gene are SGDLS and YYNGEE. The V segment lost 0 bases and the J segment 5 bases; nucleotides outside the gene matches: 8.

V and J are TRBV10-3 and TRBJ2-7; TRBD1 might be the D (6 bases). The ends were cut back, 3 bases at V and 4 bases at J, with 7 bases in the middle. Germline loops: CDR1 ENHRY, CDR2 SYGVKD. This CDR3 comprises 12 residues. In nucleotides, the CDR3 is TGTGCCATCAGTGAACAGGGTTACGAGCAGTACTTC. Its protein is CAISEQGYEQYF.

V gene TRBV9 combines with J gene TRBJ2-7; D ambiguous. V lost 0 bases and J 2 bases, leaving 6 bases between the germline ends. The CDR3 spans 13 residues. Germline V gene lookup returns CDR1 SGDLS and CDR2 YYNGEE. DNA of the CDR3: TGTGCCAGCAGCGTAGACGGGCCCTACGAGCAGTACTTC. This codes for CASSVDGPYEQYF.

The table lists this clone with a few counts. V usage is TRBV29-1 and J usage is TRBJ2-7, with 9 bases matching TRBD1. Trimming cost V 1 base and J 5 bases; bases outside gene matches: 3. CDR3 length equals 13 residues. Germline V gene lookup returns CDR1 SQVTM and CDR2 ANQGSEA. CDR3 loop: CSVEVGTGNEQYF. The CDR3 nucleotides are TGCAGCGTTGAAGTGGGGACAGGGAACGAGCAGTACTTC.